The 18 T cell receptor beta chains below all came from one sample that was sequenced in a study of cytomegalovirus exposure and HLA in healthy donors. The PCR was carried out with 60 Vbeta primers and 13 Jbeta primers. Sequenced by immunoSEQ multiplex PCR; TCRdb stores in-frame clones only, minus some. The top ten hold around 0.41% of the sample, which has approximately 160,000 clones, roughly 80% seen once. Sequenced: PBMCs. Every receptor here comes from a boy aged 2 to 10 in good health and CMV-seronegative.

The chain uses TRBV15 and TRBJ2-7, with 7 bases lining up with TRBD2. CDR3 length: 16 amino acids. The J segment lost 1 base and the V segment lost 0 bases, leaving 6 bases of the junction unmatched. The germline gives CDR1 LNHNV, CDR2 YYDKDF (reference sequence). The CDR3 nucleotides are TGTGCCACCAGCAGAGATTCGGCTAGCGGTTCCTACGAGCAGTACTTC. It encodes CATSRDSASGSYEQYF.

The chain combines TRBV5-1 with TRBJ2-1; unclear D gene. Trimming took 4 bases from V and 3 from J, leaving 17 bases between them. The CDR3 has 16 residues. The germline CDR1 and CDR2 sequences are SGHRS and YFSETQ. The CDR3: CASSRPTAAGYNEQFF. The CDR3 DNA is TGCGCCAGCAGCCGTCCCACTGCGGCTGGCTACAATGAGCAGTTCTTC.

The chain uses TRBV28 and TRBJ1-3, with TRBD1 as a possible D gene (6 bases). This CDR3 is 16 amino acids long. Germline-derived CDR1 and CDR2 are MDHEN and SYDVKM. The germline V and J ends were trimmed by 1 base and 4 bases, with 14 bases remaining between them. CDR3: CASSLSAPGVGNTIYF. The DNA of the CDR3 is TGTGCCAGCAGTTTATCAGCGCCAGGGGTAGGAAACACCATATATTTT.

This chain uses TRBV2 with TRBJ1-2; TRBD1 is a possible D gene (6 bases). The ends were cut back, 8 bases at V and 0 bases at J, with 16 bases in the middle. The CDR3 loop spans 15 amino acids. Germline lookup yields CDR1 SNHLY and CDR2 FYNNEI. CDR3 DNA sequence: TGTGCCAGCGTCGGCGGGGGGCCTACTAACTATGGCTACACCTTC. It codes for CASVGGGPTNYGYTF.

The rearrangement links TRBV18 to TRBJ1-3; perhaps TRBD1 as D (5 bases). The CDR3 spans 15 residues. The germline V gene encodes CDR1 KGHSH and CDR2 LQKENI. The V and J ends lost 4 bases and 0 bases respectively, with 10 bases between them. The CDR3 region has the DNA TGTGCCAGCTCACTCAAGACAGCCTCTGGAAACACCATATATTTT. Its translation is CASSLKTASGNTIYF.

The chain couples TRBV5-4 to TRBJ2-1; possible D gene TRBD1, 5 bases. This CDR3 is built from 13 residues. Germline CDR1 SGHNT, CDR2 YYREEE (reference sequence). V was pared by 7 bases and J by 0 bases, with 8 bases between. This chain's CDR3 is CASRQSSYNEQFF. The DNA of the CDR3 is TGTGCCAGCCGACAGAGCTCCTACAATGAGCAGTTCTTC.

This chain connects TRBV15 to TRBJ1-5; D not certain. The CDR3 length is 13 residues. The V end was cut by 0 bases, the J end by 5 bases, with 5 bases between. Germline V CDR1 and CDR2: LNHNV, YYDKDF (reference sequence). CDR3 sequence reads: CATSRDIYQPQHF. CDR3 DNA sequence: TGTGCCACCAGCAGAGATATTTATCAGCCCCAGCATTTT.

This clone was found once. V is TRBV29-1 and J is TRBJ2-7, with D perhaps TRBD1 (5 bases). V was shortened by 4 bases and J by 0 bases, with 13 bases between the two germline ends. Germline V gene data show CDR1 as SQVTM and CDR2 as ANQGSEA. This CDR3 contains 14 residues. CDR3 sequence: CSVGLTVYSYEQYF. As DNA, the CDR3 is TGCAGCGTTGGACTGACAGTTTACTCCTACGAGCAGTACTTC.

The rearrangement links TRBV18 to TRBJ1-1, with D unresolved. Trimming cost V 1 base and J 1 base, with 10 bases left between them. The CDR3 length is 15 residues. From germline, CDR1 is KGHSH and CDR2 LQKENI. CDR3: CASSPLLAPNTEAFF. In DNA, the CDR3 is TGTGCCAGCTCACCACTTTTAGCTCCGAACACTGAAGCTTTCTTT.

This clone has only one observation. The CDR3: CAISEPGEGGEQYF. In DNA form, the CDR3 reads TGTGCCATCAGTGAGCCCGGCGAGGGCGGCGAGCAGTACTTC. The chain links TRBV10-3 to TRBJ2-7; D possibly corresponds to TRBD2 (5 bases). This CDR3 has 14 amino acids. CDR1 is ENHRY, CDR2 SYGVKD, per germline. Trimming cost V 2 bases and J 6 bases, with 14 bases left between them.

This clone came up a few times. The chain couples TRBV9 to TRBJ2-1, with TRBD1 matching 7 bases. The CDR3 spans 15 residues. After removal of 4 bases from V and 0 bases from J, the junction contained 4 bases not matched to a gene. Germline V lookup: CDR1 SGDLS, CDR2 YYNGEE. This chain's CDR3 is CASSPRTGSYNEQFF. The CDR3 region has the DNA TGTGCCAGCAGCCCTAGGACAGGCTCCTACAATGAGCAGTTCTTC.

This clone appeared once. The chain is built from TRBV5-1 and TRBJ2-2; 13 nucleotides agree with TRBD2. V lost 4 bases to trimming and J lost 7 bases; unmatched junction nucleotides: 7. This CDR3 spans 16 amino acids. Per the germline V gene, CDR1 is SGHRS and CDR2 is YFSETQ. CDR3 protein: CASSPGLAGAVGELFF. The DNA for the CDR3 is TGCGCCAGCAGCCCCGGACTAGCGGGAGCGGTCGGGGAGCTGTTTTTT.

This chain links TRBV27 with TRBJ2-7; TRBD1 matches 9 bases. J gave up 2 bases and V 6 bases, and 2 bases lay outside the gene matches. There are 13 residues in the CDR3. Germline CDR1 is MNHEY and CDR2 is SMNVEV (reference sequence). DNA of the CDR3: TGTGCCAGCAGCCGGACAGGGGCCTACGAGCAGTACTTC. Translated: CASSRTGAYEQYF.

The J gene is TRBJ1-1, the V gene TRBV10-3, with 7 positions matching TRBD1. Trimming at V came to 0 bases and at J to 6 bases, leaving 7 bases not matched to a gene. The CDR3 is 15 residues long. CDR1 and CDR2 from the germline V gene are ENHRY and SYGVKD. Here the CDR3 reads CAISESGTDLSEAFF. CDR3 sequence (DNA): TGTGCCATCAGTGAGTCCGGGACAGACCTTTCTGAAGCTTTCTTT.

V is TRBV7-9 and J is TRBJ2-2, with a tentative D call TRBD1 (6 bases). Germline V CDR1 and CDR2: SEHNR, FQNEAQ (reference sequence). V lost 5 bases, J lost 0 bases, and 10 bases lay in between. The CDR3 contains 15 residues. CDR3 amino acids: CASSTDSPNTGELFF. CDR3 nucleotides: TGTGCCAGCAGCACGGACAGCCCGAACACCGGGGAGCTGTTTTTT.

CDR3 DNA: TGCGCCAGCAGCTTGGCAGGGCGAGCCCACGAGCAGTACTTC. Amino acid sequence: CASSLAGRAHEQYF. This sequence joins TRBV5-1 and TRBJ2-7; tentatively, D is TRBD1 (5 bases). The CDR3 consists of 14 residues. Per germline, CDR1 SGHRS and CDR2 YFSETQ. The V end lost 0 bases, the J end lost 5 bases, and 12 bases lay between the germline ends.

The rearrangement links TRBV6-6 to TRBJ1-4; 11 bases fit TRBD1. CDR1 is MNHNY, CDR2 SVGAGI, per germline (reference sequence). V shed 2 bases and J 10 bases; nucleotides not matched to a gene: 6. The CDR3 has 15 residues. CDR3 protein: CASSYAGTGGGKLFF. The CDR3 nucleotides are TGTGCCAGCAGTTACGCCGGGACAGGGGGTGGAAAACTGTTTTTT.

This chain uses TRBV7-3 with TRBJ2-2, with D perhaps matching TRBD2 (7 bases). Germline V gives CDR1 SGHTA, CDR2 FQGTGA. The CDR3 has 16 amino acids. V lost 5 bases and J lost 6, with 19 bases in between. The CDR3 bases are TGTGCCAGCAGCAGGACAACAGGGAGGGGGGCCGGGGAGCTGTTTTTT. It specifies CASSRTTGRGAGELFF.